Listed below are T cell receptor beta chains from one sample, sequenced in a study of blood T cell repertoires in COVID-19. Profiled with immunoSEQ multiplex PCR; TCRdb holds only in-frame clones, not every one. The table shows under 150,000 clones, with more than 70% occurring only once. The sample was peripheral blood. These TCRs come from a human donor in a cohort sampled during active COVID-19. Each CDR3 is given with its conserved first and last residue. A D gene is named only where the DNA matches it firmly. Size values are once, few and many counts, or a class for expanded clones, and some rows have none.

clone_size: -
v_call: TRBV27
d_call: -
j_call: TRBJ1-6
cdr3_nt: TGTGCCAGCAGTCAACAGGAAAGATCACCCCTCCACTTT
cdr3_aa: CASSQQERSPLHF

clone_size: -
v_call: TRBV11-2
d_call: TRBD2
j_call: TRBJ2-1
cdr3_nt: TGTGCCAGCAGCTCCCTAGCGGGGGCCATGTCCAATGAGCAGTTCTTC
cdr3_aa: CASSSLAGAMSNEQFF

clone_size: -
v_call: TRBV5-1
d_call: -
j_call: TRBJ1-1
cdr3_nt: TGCGCCAGCAGCTTGGAACAACAGGGCCGTACTGAAGCTTTCTTT
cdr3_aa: CASSLEQQGRTEAFF

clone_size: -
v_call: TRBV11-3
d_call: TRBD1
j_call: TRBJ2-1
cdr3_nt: TGTGCCAGCAGCTTGGGGGACAGCCCCTACAATGAGCAGTTCTTC
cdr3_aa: CASSLGDSPYNEQFF

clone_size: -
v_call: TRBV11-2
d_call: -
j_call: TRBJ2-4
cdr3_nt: TGTGCCAGCAGCTTAAACCGAGGGAACATTCAGTACTTC
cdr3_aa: CASSLNRGNIQYF

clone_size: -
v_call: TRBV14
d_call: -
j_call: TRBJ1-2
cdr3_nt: TGTGCCAGCAGCCAAGATGTGACACCAAACTATGGCTACACCTTC
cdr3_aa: CASSQDVTPNYGYTF

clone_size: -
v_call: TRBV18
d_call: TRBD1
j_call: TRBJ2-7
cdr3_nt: TGTGCCAGCTCACCACCGTCCGGGACAGGGAAAGGCGAGCAGTACTTC
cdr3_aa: CASSPPSGTGKGEQYF

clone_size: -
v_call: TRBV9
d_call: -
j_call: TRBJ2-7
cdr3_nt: TGTGCCAGCAGCGTAGCACCTGGGGGGTACGAGCAGTACTTC
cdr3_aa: CASSVAPGGYEQYF

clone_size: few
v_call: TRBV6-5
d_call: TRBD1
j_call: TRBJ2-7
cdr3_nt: TGTGCCAGCCGACAGGGAATGTACGAGCAGTACTTC
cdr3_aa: CASRQGMYEQYF

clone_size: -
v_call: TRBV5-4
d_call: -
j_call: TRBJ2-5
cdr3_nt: TGTGCCAGCAGCTGGACAGAAGAGACCCAGTACTTC
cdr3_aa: CASSWTEETQYF

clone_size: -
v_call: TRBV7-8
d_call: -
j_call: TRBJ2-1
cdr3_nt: TGTGCCAGCAGCTTAGGCGGTAGGGGAAATGAGCAGTTCTTC
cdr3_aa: CASSLGGRGNEQFF

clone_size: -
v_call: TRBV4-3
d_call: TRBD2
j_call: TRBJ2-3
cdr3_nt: TGCGCCAGCAGCCACTTGAGCGGGGGTGAGGCTACGCAGTATTTT
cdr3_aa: CASSHLSGGEATQYF

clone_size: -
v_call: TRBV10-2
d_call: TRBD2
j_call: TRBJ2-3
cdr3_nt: TGCGCCAGCAGCGATAGCGGGACGTTCACAGATACGCAGTATTTT
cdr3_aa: CASSDSGTFTDTQYF

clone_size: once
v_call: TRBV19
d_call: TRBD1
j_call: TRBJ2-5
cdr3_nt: TGTGCCAGTAGTATAAACAGGGGGGAGACCCAGTACTTC
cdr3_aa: CASSINRGETQYF

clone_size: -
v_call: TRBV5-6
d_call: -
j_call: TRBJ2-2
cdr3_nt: TGTGCCAGCAGCCGGCCGGGGGAGAGTTACACCGGGGAGCTGTTTTTT
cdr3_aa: CASSRPGESYTGELFF

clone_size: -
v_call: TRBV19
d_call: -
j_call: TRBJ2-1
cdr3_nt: TGTGCCAGTAGTATTTGGGACAACTACAATGAGCAGTTCTTC
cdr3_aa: CASSIWDNYNEQFF

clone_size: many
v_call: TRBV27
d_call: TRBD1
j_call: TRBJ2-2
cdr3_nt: TGTGCCAGCAGTTCCCGGACAGGGTATTCGGTAACCGGGGAGCTGTTTTTT
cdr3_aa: CASSSRTGYSVTGELFF

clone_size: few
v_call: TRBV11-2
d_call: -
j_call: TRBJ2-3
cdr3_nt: TGTGCCAGCAGCTCTGGACAGAGCACAGATACGCAGTATTTT
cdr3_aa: CASSSGQSTDTQYF

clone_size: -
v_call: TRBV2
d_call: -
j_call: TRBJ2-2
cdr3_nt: TGTGCCAGCAAGCTCGACAAGCCCGGGGAGCTGTTTTTT
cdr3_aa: CASKLDKPGELFF

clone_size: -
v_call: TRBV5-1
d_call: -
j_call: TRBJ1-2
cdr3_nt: TGCGCCAGCAGCTTGGGTGCGGGGCGCAACTATGGCTACACCTTC
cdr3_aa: CASSLGAGRNYGYTF

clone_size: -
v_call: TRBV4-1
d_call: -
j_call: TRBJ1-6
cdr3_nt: TGCGCCAGCAGCCAAGATAGCGGTGGATATAATTCACCCCTCCACTTT
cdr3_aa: CASSQDSGGYNSPLHF

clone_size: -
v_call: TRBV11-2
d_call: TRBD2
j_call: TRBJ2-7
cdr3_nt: TGTGCCAGCAGCCCCACGGGGGGGGCCTTCTACGAGCAGTACTTC
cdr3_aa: CASSPTGGAFYEQYF

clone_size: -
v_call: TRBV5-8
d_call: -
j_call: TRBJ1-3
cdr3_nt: TGTGCCAGCAGCCAACAGGCCGGAAACACCATATATTTT
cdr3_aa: CASSQQAGNTIYF

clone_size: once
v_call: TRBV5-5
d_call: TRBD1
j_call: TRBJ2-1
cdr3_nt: TGTGCCAGCAGCGTGGGACAGGGCGATGAGCAGTTCTTC
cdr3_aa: CASSVGQGDEQFF

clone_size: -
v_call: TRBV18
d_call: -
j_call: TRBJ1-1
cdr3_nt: TGTGCCAGCTCACCTCTCGCCCGGGAGGCAGGGTTCACTGAAGCTTTCTTT
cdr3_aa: CASSPLAREAGFTEAFF

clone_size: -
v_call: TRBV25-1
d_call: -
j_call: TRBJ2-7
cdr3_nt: TGTGCCAGCATCGGAGTAATCGAGCAGTACTTC
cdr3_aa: CASIGVIEQYF

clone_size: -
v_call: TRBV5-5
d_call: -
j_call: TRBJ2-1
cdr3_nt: TGTGCCAGCAGCTTAACCCTAGCGAAGGGCCCTGAGCAGTTCTTC
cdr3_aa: CASSLTLAKGPEQFF

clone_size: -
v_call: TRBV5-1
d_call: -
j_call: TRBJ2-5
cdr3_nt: TGCGCCAGCAGCTTGTGGAGGGCGCGGGAGACCCAGTACTTC
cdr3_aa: CASSLWRARETQYF

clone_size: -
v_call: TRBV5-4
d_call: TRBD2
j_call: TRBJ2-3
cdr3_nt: TGTGCCAGCAGGTTCGGGACTAGCTCGGGGACAGATACGCAGTATTTT
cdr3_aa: CASRFGTSSGTDTQYF

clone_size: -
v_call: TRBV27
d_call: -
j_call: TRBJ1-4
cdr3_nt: TGTGCCAGCTCTTTGACTTACGGACAGCCGAATGAAAAACTGTTTTTT
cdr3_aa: CASSLTYGQPNEKLFF

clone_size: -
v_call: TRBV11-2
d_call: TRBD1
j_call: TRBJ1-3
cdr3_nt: TGTGCCAGCAGCTTCCCCGGGACAGGAATCTTCTCTGGAAACACCATATATTTT
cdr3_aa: CASSFPGTGIFSGNTIYF

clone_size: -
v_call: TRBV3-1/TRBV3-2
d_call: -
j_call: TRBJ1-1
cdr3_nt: TGTGCCACCAGCCTTGGTACAGGGAACACTGAAGCTTTCTTT
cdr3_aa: CATSLGTGNTEAFF

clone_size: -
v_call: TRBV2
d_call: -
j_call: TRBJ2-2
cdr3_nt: TGTGCCAGCCAGGGACACGTGAACACCGGGGAGCTGTTTTTT
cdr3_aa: CASQGHVNTGELFF

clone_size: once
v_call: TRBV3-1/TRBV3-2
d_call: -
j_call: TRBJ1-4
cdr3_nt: TGTGCCAGCAGCCAAGGGAGGGAAAAACTGTTTTTT
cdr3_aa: CASSQGREKLFF

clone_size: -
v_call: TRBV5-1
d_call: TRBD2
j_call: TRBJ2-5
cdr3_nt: TGCGCCAGCAGCTCTGGCGGGGGCCAAGAGACCCAGTACTTC
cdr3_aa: CASSSGGGQETQYF

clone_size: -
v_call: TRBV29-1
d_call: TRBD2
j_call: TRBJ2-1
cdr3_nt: TGCAGCGCCGGTCTCGAGGGACTAGCTCGAGTTCGATCCTACAATGAGCAGTTCTTC
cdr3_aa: CSAGLEGLARVRSYNEQFF

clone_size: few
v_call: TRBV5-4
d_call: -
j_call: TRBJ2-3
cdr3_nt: TGTGCCAGCAGCTTGGGGGCAGGTAGCACAGATACGCAGTATTTT
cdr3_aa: CASSLGAGSTDTQYF

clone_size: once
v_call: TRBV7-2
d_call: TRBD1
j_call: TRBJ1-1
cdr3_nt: TGTGCCAGCAGGACCGGGACAGGGGTATTGAACACTGAAGCTTTCTTT
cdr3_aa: CASRTGTGVLNTEAFF

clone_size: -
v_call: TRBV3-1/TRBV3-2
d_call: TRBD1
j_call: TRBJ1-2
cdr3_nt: TGTGCCAGCAGCTACCACAGGGGTGGAGGCTATGGCTACACCTTC
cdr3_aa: CASSYHRGGGYGYTF

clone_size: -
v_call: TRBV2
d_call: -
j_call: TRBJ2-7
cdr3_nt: TGTGCCAGCAGTGAATCCCAGGGGGGCTACGAGCAGTACTTC
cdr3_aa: CASSESQGGYEQYF

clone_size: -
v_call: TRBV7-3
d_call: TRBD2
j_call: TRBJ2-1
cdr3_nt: TGTGCCAGCAGCCCCAGCGGGGGGCCCTACAATGAGCAGTTCTTC
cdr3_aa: CASSPSGGPYNEQFF